Listed here is a single T cell receptor beta chain. This CDR3 has 14 residues. The V gene lost 6 bases and the J gene lost 0 bases, with 12 bases spanning the gap. CDR1 is SQVTM and CDR2 is ANQGSEA in the germline V gene. As handled by the study authors: Quantification of nucleated cells was approximated via reference gene primer amplification. The protocol was immunoSEQ multiplex PCR, while the TCRdb copy is restricted to in-frame clones and leaves out a portion. The V and J calls and clone size come from that table; D and trimming were worked out from the DNA. The repertoire has approximately 170,000 clones, about 86% of them found once; the top ten carry 3.7%. The data originate from a study of blood T cell repertoires in COVID-19. Study overall: Samples of COVID-19 (acute and convalescent) were obtained from the United States, Italy and Spain. From T cells, B-cell-depleted T cells, or PBMCs came the material, which was cDNA or gDNA.

This clonotype was sampled from a man younger than 35 with active or convalescent COVID-19. The sequencing sample was made of peripheral blood. V usage is TRBV29-1 and J usage is TRBJ1-3; the D gene is possibly TRBD1 (6 bases). The CDR3: CSVKVDSSGNTIYF. Written as DNA, the CDR3 is TGCAGCGTGAAAGTGGACAGCTCTGGAAACACCATATATTTT.